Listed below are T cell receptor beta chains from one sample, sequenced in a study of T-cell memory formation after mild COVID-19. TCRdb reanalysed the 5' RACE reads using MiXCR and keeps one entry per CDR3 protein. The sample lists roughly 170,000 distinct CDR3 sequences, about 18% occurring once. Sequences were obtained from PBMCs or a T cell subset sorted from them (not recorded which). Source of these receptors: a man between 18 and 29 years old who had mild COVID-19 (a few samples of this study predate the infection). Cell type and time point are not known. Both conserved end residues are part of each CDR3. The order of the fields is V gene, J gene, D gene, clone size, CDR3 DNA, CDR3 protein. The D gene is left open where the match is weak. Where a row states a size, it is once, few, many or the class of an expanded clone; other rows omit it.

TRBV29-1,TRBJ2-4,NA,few,TGCAGCGCCTCGTCGGTTCGGGGCATTCAGTACTTC,CSASSVRGIQYF
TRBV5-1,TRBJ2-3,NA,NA,TGCGCCAGCAGCTTAGCAGTCGAGGCTAGCACAGATACGCAGTATTTT,CASSLAVEASTDTQYF
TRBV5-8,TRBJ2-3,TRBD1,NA,TGTGCCAGCAGCTTCAGGGGGCTTGCAGATACGCAGTATTTT,CASSFRGLADTQYF
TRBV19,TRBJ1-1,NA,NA,TGTGCCAGTAGTATCTTGGGTGGGGGCACTGAAGCTTTCTTT,CASSILGGGTEAFF
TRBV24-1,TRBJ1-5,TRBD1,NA,TGTGCCACCAGTGAACAGGGGGCGGGGAGCAATCAGCCCCAGCATTTT,CATSEQGAGSNQPQHF
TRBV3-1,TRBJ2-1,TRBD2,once,TGTGCCAGCAGCCAAGATCCCCCTCGGGGGGGCAAGATCTTC,CASSQDPPRGGKIF
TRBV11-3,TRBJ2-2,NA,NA,TGTGCCAGCAGCCTGAGGGGCGAGGAGCTGTTTTTT,CASSLRGEELFF
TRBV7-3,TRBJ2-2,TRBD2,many,TGTGCCAGCAGCGACGGACGAGGGACTACCAACACCGGGGAGCTGTTTTTT,CASSDGRGTTNTGELFF
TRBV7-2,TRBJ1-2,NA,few,TGTGCCAGCGTTTGGGGGGGTAACTATGGCTACACCTTC,CASVWGGNYGYTF
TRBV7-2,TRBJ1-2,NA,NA,TGTGCCGAAGGGACGGGCGTACTCTATGGCTACACCTTC,CAEGTGVLYGYTF
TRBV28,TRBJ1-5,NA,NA,TGTGCCAGCAGTTTTGCCCACACGCAGCATTTT,CASSFAHTQHF
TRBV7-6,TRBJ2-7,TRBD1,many,TGTGCCAGCAGCTTGGCCGGGACAGGCCCTAACGAGCAGTACTTC,CASSLAGTGPNEQYF
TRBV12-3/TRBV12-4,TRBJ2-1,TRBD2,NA,TGTGCCAGCAGCCAATCCGGACTAGAGTTCTTC,CASSQSGLEFF
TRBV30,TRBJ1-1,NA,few,TGCGCTCTGGGGCGTGGTTTTGGGACTGAAGCTTTCTTT,CALGRGFGTEAFF
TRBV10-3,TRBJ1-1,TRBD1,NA,TGTGCCATCAGTCTCCAGGGGGCTGACACTGAAGCTTTCTTT,CAISLQGADTEAFF
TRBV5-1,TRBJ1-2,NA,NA,TGCGCCAGCAGCTTGGAGGCAGGGGACAATGGCTACACCTTC,CASSLEAGDNGYTF
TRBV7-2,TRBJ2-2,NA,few,TGTGCCAGCAGCTTAGTGTGGGGGAACACCGGGGAGCTGTTTTTT,CASSLVWGNTGELFF
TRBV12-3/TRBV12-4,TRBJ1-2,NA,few,TGTGCCAGCAGTCCCCGATATTCCTATGGCTACACCTTC,CASSPRYSYGYTF
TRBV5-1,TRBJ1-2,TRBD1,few,TGCGCCAGCAGCAGAGAGGGGGCGCAAATTATGTATGGCTACACCTTC,CASSREGAQIMYGYTF
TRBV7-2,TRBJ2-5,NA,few,TGTGCCAGCAGCTTAGTGTCAGGCTCTTGGGAGACCCAGTACTTC,CASSLVSGSWETQYF
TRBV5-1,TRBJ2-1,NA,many,TGCGCCAGCAGGCAAACAGGGAGATCCTACAATGAGCAGTTCTTC,CASRQTGRSYNEQFF
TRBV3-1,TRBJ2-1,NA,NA,TGTGCCAGCAGCCAAGGACGCGGGAATGAGCAGTTCTTC,CASSQGRGNEQFF
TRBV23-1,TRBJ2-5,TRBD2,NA,TGCGCCAGCAGTCAAAACTCGGAGGGGTCTAGCGGGGAAGAGACCCAGTACTTC,CASSQNSEGSSGEETQYF
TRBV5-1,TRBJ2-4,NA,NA,TGCGCCAGCAGCCTGGACAGAACCATAGCCAAAAACATTCAGTACTTC,CASSLDRTIAKNIQYF
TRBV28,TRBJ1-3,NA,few,TGTGCCAGCAGTTTATTCGGGAGGGACACCATATATTTT,CASSLFGRDTIYF
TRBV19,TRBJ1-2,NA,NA,TGTGCCAGTAGTATAGATCGCCGAGGGATTGGCTACACCTTC,CASSIDRRGIGYTF
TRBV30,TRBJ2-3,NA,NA,TGTGCCTGGACCCAAGGGGGGGCTAGCACAGATACGCAGTATTTT,CAWTQGGASTDTQYF
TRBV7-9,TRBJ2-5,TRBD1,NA,TGTGCCAGCAAGCCGGGACAGGGTAGAGAGACCCAGTACTTC,CASKPGQGRETQYF
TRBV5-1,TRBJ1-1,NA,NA,TGCGCCAGCAGCTTGGCGGGCAGGGCGGCTTTCTTT,CASSLAGRAAFF
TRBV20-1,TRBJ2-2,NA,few,TGCAGTGCTACTCGCGGAGCCGGGGAGCTGTTTTTT,CSATRGAGELFF
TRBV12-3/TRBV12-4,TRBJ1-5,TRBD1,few,TGTGCCAGCAGTACAGGGGACTCAGACCAGCCCCAGCATTTT,CASSTGDSDQPQHF
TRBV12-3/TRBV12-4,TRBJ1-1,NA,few,TGTGCCAGCAGTTCCGGGACATCCGGATATACTAAGGCTTTCTTT,CASSSGTSGYTKAFF
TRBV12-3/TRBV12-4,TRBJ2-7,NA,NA,TGTGCCAGCAGTCAGTTGTGGGCTTTGGAGCAGTACTTC,CASSQLWALEQYF
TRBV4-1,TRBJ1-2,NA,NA,TGCGCCAGCAGCCAACCCGACTTGTATGGCTACACCTTC,CASSQPDLYGYTF
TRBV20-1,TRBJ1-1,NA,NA,TGCACCCTAGGACAGAACACTGAAGCTTTCTTT,CTLGQNTEAFF